Below, 19 T cell receptor beta chains from the same sample are listed, as sequenced in a study of metastatic and nonmetastatic thyroid tumors. TCRdb reanalyzed the PCR reads via MiXCR. This table has tens of thousands of clones, 18% appearing once. Nobody among the patients had been given any treatment before thyroid surgery. The sequenced sample was blood. The receptors originated from a female donor with papillary thyroid cancer or a benign thyroid nodule (not recorded which). Some clones in this sample may be carry-over from other donors' samples.

The V gene is TRBV6-1, the J gene TRBJ1-2, with a weak D call TRBD1 (5 bases). Deletions cut 7 bases from V and 4 bases from J, with 22 bases between. CDR3 size: 16 residues. Germline assignment: CDR1 MNHNS and CDR2 SASEGT. CDR3 loop: CASIKEETARAYGYTF. In DNA form, the CDR3 reads TGTGCCAGCATTAAAGAGGAGACAGCCAGAGCCTATGGCTACACCTTC.

A few counts support this clone. A single base separates this from a much larger clone, so it may be a read error. At the DNA level, this CDR3 is encoded by other sequences in the same sample as well. This sequence joins TRBV5-5 and TRBJ1-5; D unresolved. CDR1 SGHKS and CDR2 YYEKEE come from the germline V gene (reference sequence). The length of the CDR3 is 14 residues. The CDR3 DNA reads as TGTGCCAGCAGCTTGGAGCCAGTAAATCAGCCACAGCATTTT. Translated: CASSLEPVNQPQHF. The variable domain in full, completed from reference TRBV5-5 and TRBJ1-5, reads DAGVTQSPTHLIKTRGQQVTLRCSPISGHKSVSWYQQVLGQGPQFIFQYYEKEERGRGNFPDRFSARQFPNYSSELNVNALLLGDSALYLCASSLEPVNQPQHFGDGTRLSIL.

There are many counts of this clone. A read error may be the cause here, since a much bigger clone is one base away. CDR3: CSAERGMYTEAFF. The DNA of the CDR3 is TGCAGCGCTGAGCGGGGGATGTACACTGAAGCTTTCTTT. This sequence joins TRBV29-1 and TRBJ1-1; D is possibly TRBD1 (5 bases). Trimming took off 7 bases at V and 3 bases at J, with 15 bases between the two ends. Germline values: CDR1 SQVTM, CDR2 ANQGSEA. This CDR3 comprises 13 residues.

This clone was counted ten times or more. The chain joins TRBV11-2 to TRBJ2-2; D is uncertain. Germline loops: CDR1 SGHAT, CDR2 FQNNGV. The CDR3 runs 14 residues. V was clipped by 2 bases and J by 1 base, with 5 bases between them. CDR3 DNA sequence: TGTGCCAGCAGCTTACAGCGGAACACCGGGGAGCTGTTTTTT. As protein: CASSLQRNTGELFF.

The V call is TRBV20-1, the J call TRBJ2-7; D call uncertain. The CDR3 has 14 residues. V lost 0 bases, J lost 1 base, and 10 bases lay in between. CDR1 is DFQATT, CDR2 SNEGSKA, per germline (reference sequence). Here the CDR3 DNA reads TGCAGTGCTAGAGATCCCCGAGAGTCCTACGAGCAGTACTTC. Translating gives CSARDPRESYEQYF.

This clone was counted many times. The chain links TRBV7-9 to TRBJ1-1; a weak D match, TRBD1 (6 bases). Germline V lookup: CDR1 SEHNR, CDR2 FQNEAQ (reference sequence). This CDR3 has 19 amino acids. The ends were cut back, 2 bases at V and 0 bases at J, with 22 bases in the middle. The chain's CDR3 is CASSLRRWGRRGVNTEAFF. The CDR3 DNA reads TGTGCCAGCAGCTTACGTAGGTGGGGGCGAAGAGGGGTGAACACTGAAGCTTTCTTT.

This chain links TRBV3-1 with TRBJ2-7; perhaps D is TRBD1 or TRBD2 (6 bases each). CDR1 and CDR2 from the germline V gene are LGHDT and YNNKEL (reference sequence). The CDR3 consists of 15 residues. With 6 bases removed from V and 1 base from J, the gap between germline ends came to 16 bases. DNA of the CDR3: TGTGCCAGCAGTCCCCGGGGGCCTATGTCCTACGAGCAGTACTTC. Residues: CASSPRGPMSYEQYF.

The V call is TRBV7-6, the J call TRBJ2-7; D is perhaps TRBD1 (7 bases). Between the trimmed V and J ends, which lost 1 base and 2 bases, there was a span of 24 bases. Per germline, CDR1 SGHVS and CDR2 FNYEAQ. The CDR3 length is 19 residues. This chain's CDR3 is CASSLVPGGWPPQPYEQYF. The DNA for the CDR3 is TGTGCCAGCAGCTTAGTCCCAGGGGGGTGGCCCCCGCAACCCTACGAGCAGTACTTC.

This clone turned up a few times. The rearrangement joins TRBV6-5 to TRBJ2-1; unclear D gene. The CDR3 is 14 amino acids. V lost 1 base and J lost 4, with 8 bases in between. Looked up from germline, CDR1 is MNHEY and CDR2 is SVGAGI. The CDR3 DNA sequence: TGTGCCAGCAGTTACTTACAGTGGTACAATGAGCAGTTCTTC. It translates to CASSYLQWYNEQFF.

Turning to this clone: Compared with germline, one end of the junction differs, possibly owing to a read error. The rearrangement uses TRBV28 and TRBJ1-5; possible D gene TRBD1, 5 bases. The CDR3 runs 17 residues. The germline CDR1 and CDR2 sequences are MDHEN and SYDVKM. This CDR3 is CASSPRWAGRSNKPQHF. In DNA, the CDR3 is TGTGCCAGCAGTCCCCGATGGGCAGGGCGTAGCAATAAGCCACAGCATTTT.

This clone has ten or more counts. V gene TRBV30 combines with J gene TRBJ2-7; 7 bases align to TRBD2. The CDR3 is 11 amino acids. Germline CDR1 reads GTSNPN; CDR2 reads SVGIG (reference sequence). The ends lost 5 bases at V and 5 bases at J; junction bases unmatched: 3. In DNA form, the CDR3 reads TGTGCCTGGGGGGGGGTGGACGAGCAGTACTTC. Encoded protein: CAWGGVDEQYF.

This clone was counted at least ten times. This chain joins TRBV20-1 and TRBJ2-5; 8 bases are a match to TRBD2. The CDR3 loop spans 14 amino acids. V gave up 5 bases and J gave up 5 bases; unmatched junction bases: 10. Germline V gene sequence: CDR1 DFQATT, CDR2 SNEGSKA (reference sequence). The CDR3 bases are TGCAGTGCTTTGGGCGGGGGGCCGCGGGAGACCCAGTACTTC. Protein product: CSALGGGPRETQYF.

In this sample, this clone turned up a few times. Written as DNA, the CDR3 is TGCGCCAGCAGCCCTCCCGGGACACCACACGAGCAGTACTTC. Residues: CASSPPGTPHEQYF. The V call is TRBV4-1, the J call TRBJ2-7, with D possibly being TRBD1 (6 bases). Germline V gives CDR1 MGHRA, CDR2 YSYEKL. Trimming took 4 bases from V and 5 from J, leaving 15 bases between them. The CDR3 has 14 amino acids.

The sample holds a few counts of this clone. The chain carries TRBV24-1 and TRBJ2-3; weak D call: TRBD1 (5 bases). V lost 4 bases and J lost 10, with 17 bases in between. The CDR3 has 14 residues. Germline CDR1 is KGHDR and CDR2 is SFDVKD. In DNA, the CDR3 is TGTGCCACCAGTGAGGGCAGGGCATCGAAGCCGCAGTATTTT. Translated: CATSEGRASKPQYF.

This clone was observed at least ten times. It may be a read error: a sequence one base away is much more abundant. The CDR3 here is CSARTGTSIEEQYF. The CDR3 nucleotides read TGCAGTGCTAGGACGGGGACTAGTATTGAAGAGCAGTACTTC. V gene TRBV20-1 combines with J gene TRBJ2-7; 8 bases map to TRBD2. Germline V gene lookup returns CDR1 DFQATT and CDR2 SNEGSKA (reference sequence). Trimming removed 3 bases from V and 7 bases from J; junction bases left unmatched: 11. The CDR3 has 14 residues.

This clone came up many times. The chain combines TRBV7-9 with TRBJ1-4, with D possibly matching TRBD1 (5 bases). Trimming cost V 2 bases and J 5 bases, with 9 bases left between them. CDR3 length: 14 residues. From germline, CDR1 is SEHNR and CDR2 FQNEAQ (reference sequence). DNA of the CDR3: TGTGCCAGCAGCTTAAGGGCAGGGAATGAAAAACTGTTTTTT. This translates into CASSLRAGNEKLFF.

This clone was seen just once. The chain combines TRBV5-4 with TRBJ2-2; D not resolved. The CDR3 extends over 13 amino acids. Trimming cost V 5 bases and J 5 bases, with 10 bases left between them. Germline V lookup: CDR1 SGHNT, CDR2 YYREEE (reference sequence). The CDR3 protein is CASRRFQTGELFF. CDR3 in DNA: TGTGCCAGCAGGAGGTTTCAGACCGGGGAGCTGTTTTTT.

In this sample, this clone turned up many times. The rearrangement links TRBV19 to TRBJ2-1; 7 positions match TRBD1. CDR1 is LNHDA and CDR2 is SQIVND in the germline V gene (reference sequence). V was clipped by 9 bases and J by 0 bases; unmatched bases: 8. The CDR3 totals 15 residues. The CDR3 sequence: CASQATGSSYNEQFF. CDR3 coding DNA: TGTGCCAGCCAAGCGACAGGGAGCTCCTACAATGAGCAGTTCTTC. Combining the CDR3 with reference TRBV19 and TRBJ2-1 gives the whole variable domain DGGITQSPKYLFRKEGQNVTLSCEQNLNHDAMYWYRQDPGQGLRLIYYSQIVNDFQKGDIAEGYSVSREKKESFPLTVTSAQKNPTAFYLCASQATGSSYNEQFFGPGTRLTVL.

This clone was observed many times. This sequence joins TRBV2 and TRBJ2-2; D is unclear. The CDR3 loop spans 15 amino acids. Trimming stripped 7 bases from V and 4 bases from J, with 16 bases between. Per the germline V gene, CDR1 is SNHLY and CDR2 is FYNNEI. The CDR3 DNA follows: TGTGCCAGCACCCCGACCTCCGCTGGCACCGGGGAGCTGTTTTTT. Translation gives CASTPTSAGTGELFF.